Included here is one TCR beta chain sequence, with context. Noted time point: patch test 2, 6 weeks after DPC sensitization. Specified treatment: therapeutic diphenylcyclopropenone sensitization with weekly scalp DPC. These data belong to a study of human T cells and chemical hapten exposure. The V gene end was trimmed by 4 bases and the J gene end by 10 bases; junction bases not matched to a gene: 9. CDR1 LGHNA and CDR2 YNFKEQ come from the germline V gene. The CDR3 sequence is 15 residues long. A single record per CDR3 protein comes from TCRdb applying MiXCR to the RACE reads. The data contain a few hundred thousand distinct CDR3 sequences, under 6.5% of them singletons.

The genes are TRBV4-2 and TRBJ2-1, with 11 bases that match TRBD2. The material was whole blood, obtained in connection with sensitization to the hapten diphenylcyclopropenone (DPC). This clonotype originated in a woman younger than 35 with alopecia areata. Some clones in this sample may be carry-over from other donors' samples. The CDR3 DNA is TGTGCCAGCAGCCGCGCGCAGGCTAGCGGGGGGGAGCAGTTCTTC. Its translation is CASSRAQASGGEQFF.